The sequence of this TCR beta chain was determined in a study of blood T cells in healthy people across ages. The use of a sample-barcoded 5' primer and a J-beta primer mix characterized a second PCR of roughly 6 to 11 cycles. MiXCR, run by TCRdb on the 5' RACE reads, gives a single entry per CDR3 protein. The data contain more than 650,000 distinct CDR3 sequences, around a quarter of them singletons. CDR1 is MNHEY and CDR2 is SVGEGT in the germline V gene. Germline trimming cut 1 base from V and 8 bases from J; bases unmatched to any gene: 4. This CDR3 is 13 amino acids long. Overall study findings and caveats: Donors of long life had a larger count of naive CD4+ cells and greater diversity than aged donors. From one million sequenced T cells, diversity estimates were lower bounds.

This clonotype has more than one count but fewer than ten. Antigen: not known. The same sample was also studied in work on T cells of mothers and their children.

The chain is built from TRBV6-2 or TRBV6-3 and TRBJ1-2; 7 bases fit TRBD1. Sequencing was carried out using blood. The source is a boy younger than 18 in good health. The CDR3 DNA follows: TGTGCCAGCAGTTACTGGAGGGGGCGAGGCTACACCTTC. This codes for CASSYWRGRGYTF.